The next 17 T cell receptor beta chains were all read from a single sample in a study of T cells in Graves' hyperthyroidism and ophthalmopathy. From RNA transcripts, TCR beta CDR3 regions were amplified. When the TCR CDR3 underwent first-round RT-PCR, the HTBI primer set was used. MiXCR, run by TCRdb on the multiplex PCR reads, gives a single entry per CDR3 protein. The data show hundreds of thousands of distinct CDR3 sequences, roughly 20% seen once. The sample consisted of blood. The receptor source for this set is a man younger than 45 with Graves' ophthalmopathy.

Many counts were recorded for this clonotype. V usage is TRBV28 and J usage is TRBJ1-1; D is uncertain. Deletions cut 1 base from V and 0 bases from J, with 9 bases between. There are 15 residues in the CDR3. The germline gives CDR1 MDHEN, CDR2 SYDVKM. The CDR3 DNA sequence: TGTGCCAGCAGTTTATATCCGGCATTGAACACTGAAGCTTTCTTT. It encodes CASSLYPALNTEAFF. The whole variable domain, filled in from reference TRBV28 and TRBJ1-1, reads DVKVTQSSRYLVKRTGEKVFLECVQDMDHENMFWYRQDPGLGLRLIYFSYDVKMKEKGDIPEGYSVSREKKERFSLILESASTNQTSMYLCASSLYPALNTEAFFGQGTRLTVV.

This chain connects TRBV28 to TRBJ2-7, with TRBD1 as a possible D gene (6 bases). Germline V gene lookup returns CDR1 MDHEN and CDR2 SYDVKM. There are 15 residues in the CDR3. The V and J ends lost 6 bases and 1 base respectively, with 16 bases between them. The CDR3 here is CASSLGASLSYEQYF. The CDR3 DNA reads as TGTGCCAGCAGCCTGGGGGCCAGCTTGTCCTACGAGCAGTACTTC.

The table lists this clonotype with many counts. The chain links TRBV28 to TRBJ2-7; no reliable D call. The ends were cut back, 3 bases at V and 2 bases at J, with 11 bases in the middle. The CDR3 length is 14 residues. Germline lookup yields CDR1 MDHEN and CDR2 SYDVKM. CDR3 amino acids: CASSLSTVPYEQYF. CDR3 sequence (DNA): TGTGCCAGCAGTTTGTCCACCGTCCCCTACGAGCAGTACTTC.

The V call is TRBV7-2, the J call TRBJ2-7; 13 bases line up with TRBD2. Germline lookup yields CDR1 SGHTA and CDR2 FQGNSA. V lost 5 bases and J lost 2; bases outside the gene matches: 3. This CDR3 is 15 amino acids long. CDR3 amino acids: CASSVTSGRAYEQYF. The DNA for the CDR3 is TGTGCCAGCAGCGTAACTAGCGGGAGGGCCTACGAGCAGTACTTC.

J is TRBJ2-1 and V is TRBV7-9; TRBD2 matches 7 bases. Trimming cost V 6 bases and J 5 bases; bases outside gene matches: 10. The CDR3 extends over 15 amino acids. CDR1 SEHNR and CDR2 FQNEAQ come from the germline V gene (reference sequence). CDR3 nucleotides: TGTGCCAGCAGATCCGGCGGGAGTCCCGACAATGAGCAGTTCTTC. It codes for CASRSGGSPDNEQFF.

This clonotype has only a few counts. This chain's CDR3 is CASSSWDRENIQYF. The CDR3 DNA follows: TGTGCCAGCAGTTCTTGGGACAGGGAAAACATTCAGTACTTC. The rearrangement uses TRBV6-1 and TRBJ2-4, with TRBD1 matching over 9 bases. The V gene end was trimmed by 5 bases and the J gene end by 5 bases; junction bases not matched to a gene: 4. The germline V gene has CDR1 MNHNS and CDR2 SASEGT. The CDR3 totals 14 residues.

The CDR3 loop is CASSLLGGTEQFF. The CDR3 DNA sequence: TGTGCCAGCAGCTTATTGGGGGGGACTGAGCAGTTCTTC. The chain links TRBV7-9 to TRBJ2-1, with 7 bases lining up with TRBD2. CDR1 is SEHNR, CDR2 FQNEAQ, per germline (reference sequence). J was trimmed by 9 bases and V by 2 bases; bases with no gene match: 4. The length of the CDR3 is 13 residues. Full variable domain (outside the CDR3, taken from reference TRBV7-9 and TRBJ2-1): DTGVSQNPRHKITKRGQNVTFRCDPISEHNRLYWYRQTLGQGPEFLTYFQNEAQLEKSRLLSDRFSAERPKGSFSTLEIQRTEQGDSAMYLCASSLLGGTEQFFGPGTRLTVL.

This clonotype was seen a handful of times. CDR3 residues: CSAPSGRTHNEQFF. CDR3 nucleotides: TGCAGTGCTCCGAGCGGGAGAACTCACAATGAGCAGTTCTTC. This chain joins TRBV20-1 and TRBJ2-1; TRBD2 matches 8 bases. Trimming removed 5 bases from V and 5 bases from J; junction bases left unmatched: 8. Germline V gene sequence: CDR1 DFQATT, CDR2 SNEGSKA (reference sequence). The CDR3 has 14 amino acids.

The chain joins TRBV4-2 to TRBJ2-7; possible D gene TRBD1, 6 bases. Germline V gene lookup returns CDR1 LGHNA and CDR2 YNFKEQ. V was pared by 1 base and J by 3 bases, with 13 bases between. The CDR3 length is 15 residues. The CDR3 loop reads CASSQASGENYEQYF. The CDR3 nucleotides are TGTGCCAGCAGCCAAGCTTCAGGGGAGAACTACGAGCAGTACTTC.

This clonotype was counted a few times. V gene TRBV29-1 combines with J gene TRBJ2-1; 11 positions agree with TRBD2. Per the germline V gene, CDR1 is SQVTM and CDR2 is ANQGSEA. The CDR3 is made up of 14 amino acids. V gave up 8 bases and J gave up 8 bases; unmatched junction bases: 11. This CDR3 is CSSSGLAVLDEQFF. CDR3 in DNA: TGCAGCTCATCGGGACTAGCGGTTCTGGATGAGCAGTTCTTC.

The CDR3 sequence is CSARVSGYNEQFF. DNA for the CDR3: TGCAGTGCTAGAGTTTCCGGCTACAATGAGCAGTTCTTC. J is TRBJ2-1 and V is TRBV20-1; the D is unclear. V lost 1 base, J lost 3 bases, and 7 bases lay in between. CDR3 size: 13 residues. CDR1 DFQATT and CDR2 SNEGSKA come from the germline V gene (reference sequence).

V usage is TRBV7-9 and J usage is TRBJ2-2, with D perhaps matching TRBD2 (5 bases). Trimming took off 5 bases at V and 2 bases at J, with 15 bases between the two ends. The CDR3 consists of 16 residues. Germline V gives CDR1 SEHNR, CDR2 FQNEAQ (reference sequence). CDR3 sequence (DNA): TGTGCCAGCAGCCCGGTGGAGGTGGTAAACACCGGGGAGCTGTTTTTT. Encoded protein: CASSPVEVVNTGELFF.

This clonotype has a count of ten or more. The chain employs TRBV30 and TRBJ2-7, with D unresolved. Deletions cut 3 bases from V and 2 bases from J, with 11 bases between. Germline V gives CDR1 GTSNPN, CDR2 SVGIG (reference sequence). The CDR3 has 13 residues. CDR3 protein: CAWRTTGTYEQYF. In DNA, the CDR3 is TGTGCCTGGAGGACCACCGGAACCTACGAGCAGTACTTC.

The rearrangement uses TRBV2 and TRBJ1-1; 9 nucleotides align to TRBD1. Germline V gene data show CDR1 as SNHLY and CDR2 as FYNNEI. With V trimmed by 6 bases and J by 6 bases, 5 bases remained unmatched. The CDR3 length is 13 residues. The CDR3 spells CASRGQGGPEAFF. The CDR3, as DNA: TGTGCCAGCAGGGGACAGGGAGGCCCTGAAGCTTTCTTT.

The chain joins TRBV30 to TRBJ2-7, with 13 bases fitting TRBD2. Germline V gene lookup returns CDR1 GTSNPN and CDR2 SVGIG (reference sequence). V shed 4 bases, J shed 6 bases, and the junction held 18 bases outside the gene matches. This CDR3 spans 18 amino acids. This CDR3 reads CAWTVGWTSGRGEREQYF. DNA for the CDR3: TGTGCCTGGACCGTTGGTTGGACTAGCGGGAGAGGTGAACGCGAGCAGTACTTC.

This clonotype showed up just a few times. The chain uses TRBV28 and TRBJ2-7; D might be TRBD2 (6 bases). The germline CDR1 and CDR2 sequences are MDHEN and SYDVKM. Trimming shortened V by 9 bases and J by 0 bases, and 12 bases separated the two germline ends. The length of the CDR3 is 13 residues. The CDR3 region is CASRGRISYEQYF. For the CDR3, the DNA is TGTGCCAGTCGGGGGAGAATCTCCTACGAGCAGTACTTC.

This clonotype was seen only a few times. The gene calls are TRBV6-4 and TRBJ2-2, with a tentative D call TRBD1 (6 bases). Germline CDR1 and CDR2: MRHNA and SNTAGT. The CDR3 sequence is 17 residues long. Deletions cut 5 bases from V and 2 bases from J, with 18 bases between. CDR3 residues: CASSYRPGTPNTGELFF. The CDR3 region has the DNA TGTGCCAGCAGTTACCGCCCCGGGACACCTAACACCGGGGAGCTGTTTTTT.